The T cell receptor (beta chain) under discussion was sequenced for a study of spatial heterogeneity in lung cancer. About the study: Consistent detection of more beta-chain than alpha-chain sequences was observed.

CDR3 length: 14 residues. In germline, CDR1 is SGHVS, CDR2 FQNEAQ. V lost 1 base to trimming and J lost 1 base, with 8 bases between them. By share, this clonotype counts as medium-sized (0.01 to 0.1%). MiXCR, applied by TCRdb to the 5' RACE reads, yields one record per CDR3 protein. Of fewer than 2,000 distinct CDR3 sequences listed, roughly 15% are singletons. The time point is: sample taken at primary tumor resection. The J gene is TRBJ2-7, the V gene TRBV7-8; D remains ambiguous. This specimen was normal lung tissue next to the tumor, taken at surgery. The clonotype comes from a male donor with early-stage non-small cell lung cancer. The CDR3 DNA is TGTGCCAGCAGCTTAGTTCCAGGATCCTACGAGCAGTACTTC. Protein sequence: CASSLVPGSYEQYF.